Listed below are T cell receptor beta chains from one sample, sequenced in a study of T-cell memory formation after mild COVID-19. MiXCR, run by TCRdb on the 5' RACE reads, gives a single entry per CDR3 protein. Among about 560,000 distinct CDR3 sequences listed, 15% to 20% were seen once. Input material: PBMCs or a T cell subset sorted from them (not recorded which). These receptors were obtained from an adult woman who had mild COVID-19 (a few samples of this study predate the infection). Cell type and time point are not known. Each CDR3 is given with its conserved first and last residue. The D gene is left open where the match is weak. Only part of the rows carry a size: once, few, many, or a class if the clone is expanded.

j_call d_call clone_size v_call cdr3_aa cdr3_nt
TRBJ2-4 NA few TRBV20-1 CSAREPLRAKNIQYF TGCAGTGCTAGGGAACCTCTAAGGGCCAAAAACATTCAGTACTTC
TRBJ2-3 NA few TRBV29-1 CSAVSTDTQYF TGCAGCGCTGTTAGCACAGATACGCAGTATTTT
TRBJ2-7 TRBD2 many TRBV5-6 CASSQLGLAVQGEQYF TGTGCCAGCAGCCAACTTGGACTAGCGGTCCAGGGCGAGCAGTACTTC
TRBJ1-2 NA many TRBV5-1 CASSLAASWEYGYTF TGCGCCAGCAGCTTGGCCGCCAGTTGGGAATATGGCTACACCTTC
TRBJ2-5 TRBD2 NA TRBV24-1 CATSDPGLAGGTETQYF TGTGCCACCAGTGACCCGGGACTAGCGGGGGGGACCGAGACCCAGTACTTC
TRBJ1-3 NA NA TRBV6-1 CASRPGTTPGNTIYF TGTGCCAGCAGACCCGGGACAACCCCTGGAAACACCATATATTTT
TRBJ2-3 NA NA TRBV18 CASSRTVDTQYF TGTGCCAGCTCACGGACGGTAGATACGCAGTATTTT
TRBJ1-1 NA few TRBV6-1 CASSEDWTAHTEAFF TGTGCCAGCAGTGAAGACTGGACAGCTCACACTGAAGCTTTCTTT
TRBJ2-5 NA many TRBV29-1 CSADLQVQETQYF TGCAGCGCCGACCTACAGGTCCAAGAGACCCAGTACTTC
TRBJ2-7 TRBD2 NA TRBV4-1 CASSQLGTRVYEQYF TGCGCCAGCAGCCAATTAGGGACTAGAGTCTACGAGCAGTACTTC
TRBJ2-3 NA few TRBV29-1 CRGGGVDTQYF TGCAGGGGAGGAGGGGTAGATACGCAGTATTTT
TRBJ1-2 NA NA TRBV7-9 CASSSPSGPSLGYGYTF TGTGCCAGCAGCTCCCCCTCGGGACCCTCGTTGGGCTATGGCTACACCTTC
TRBJ2-7 TRBD1 NA TRBV2 CASRDRVPHEQYF TGTGCCAGCAGGGACAGGGTACCCCACGAGCAGTACTTC
TRBJ2-1 TRBD2 few TRBV7-9 CASSLTGGSSYNEQFF TGTGCCAGCAGCTTAACCGGCGGGAGCTCCTACAATGAGCAGTTCTTC
TRBJ2-2 NA few TRBV30 CAWEPGLNTGELFF TGTGCCTGGGAACCGGGCCTTAACACCGGGGAGCTGTTTTTT
TRBJ2-2 TRBD1 many TRBV29-1 CSVIRDRNTGELFF TGCAGCGTAATCCGGGACAGAAACACCGGGGAGCTGTTTTTT
TRBJ1-1 NA few TRBV11-2 CATREGEAFF TGTGCCACCCGGGAGGGAGAAGCTTTCTTT
TRBJ1-4 TRBD1 NA TRBV12-3/TRBV12-4 CASRSLTGQGGEKLFF TGTGCCAGCAGGAGCCTAACGGGACAGGGGGGAGAAAAACTGTTTTTT
TRBJ2-5 NA NA TRBV9 CASSVAAGKETQYF TGTGCCAGCAGCGTAGCAGCTGGGAAAGAGACCCAGTACTTC
TRBJ1-4 NA NA TRBV5-1 CASRPESIRSEKLFF TGCGCCAGCAGGCCTGAGTCAATTCGGAGTGAAAAACTGTTTTTT
TRBJ1-2 NA few TRBV4-3 CASSQVTTLPNGYTF TGCGCCAGCAGCCAAGTAACTACTTTACCGAACGGCTACACCTTC
TRBJ2-2 NA few TRBV20-1 CSARSDYNTGELFF TGCAGTGCTAGATCGGACTACAACACCGGGGAGCTGTTTTTT
TRBJ2-7 NA NA TRBV23-1 CASRWAYEQYF TGCGCCTCTCGTTGGGCCTACGAGCAGTACTTC
TRBJ1-2 NA NA TRBV27 CASSFGQSYGYTF TGTGCCAGCAGTTTTGGGCAGTCCTATGGCTACACCTTC
TRBJ2-7 TRBD2 few TRBV20-1 CSAPEGGRALLSYEQYF TGCAGTGCGCCCGAGGGCGGGAGGGCACTCCTATCCTACGAGCAGTACTTC
TRBJ2-1 TRBD1 few TRBV14 CASSQAGTVQFF TGTGCCAGCAGCCAAGCCGGGACAGTGCAGTTCTTC
TRBJ2-1 NA NA TRBV29-1 CSVDWYNEQFF TGCAGCGTTGATTGGTACAATGAGCAGTTCTTC
TRBJ2-5 TRBD2 many TRBV6-6 CASSYWGLAGGSSFQETQYF TGTGCCAGCAGTTACTGGGGACTAGCGGGGGGCTCCTCCTTCCAAGAGACCCAGTACTTC
TRBJ2-7 TRBD1 few TRBV30 CAWSRDRLDEQYF TGTGCCTGGAGCCGGGACAGGCTTGACGAGCAGTACTTC
TRBJ1-2 NA NA TRBV9 CASSPGSGPPRKGYTF TGTGCCAGCAGCCCGGGATCCGGCCCCCCCCGAAAGGGCTACACCTTC
TRBJ1-1 NA NA TRBV4-1 CASSQDRVFPSENTEAFF TGCGCCAGCAGCCAAGACAGGGTTTTCCCCTCGGAGAACACTGAAGCTTTCTTT
TRBJ2-7 NA NA TRBV6-2/TRBV6-3 CASSRTRGQAYEQYF TGTGCCAGCAGTCGAACGCGAGGTCAGGCCTACGAGCAGTACTTC
TRBJ2-7 NA NA TRBV19 CASKYGPNEFHEQYF TGTGCCAGTAAGTACGGGCCTAACGAGTTTCACGAGCAGTACTTC
TRBJ2-2 NA NA TRBV29-1 CSVTRTTNTGELFF TGCAGCGTTACCAGGACAACGAACACCGGGGAGCTGTTTTTT
TRBJ2-5 TRBD2 few TRBV12-3/TRBV12-4 CASSFVGGAMEETQYF TGTGCCAGCAGTTTTGTCGGGGGGGCCATGGAAGAGACCCAGTACTTC
TRBJ2-7 TRBD2 few TRBV5-4 CASSTIYSPTSGDPYEQYF TGTGCCAGCAGCACCATCTACTCACCGACTAGCGGGGACCCCTACGAGCAGTACTTC
TRBJ1-1 NA few TRBV19 CASRRQAPNTEAFF TGTGCCAGTAGGAGACAGGCCCCGAACACTGAAGCTTTCTTT
TRBJ2-4 NA NA TRBV7-9 CASSLARGTAGIQYF TGTGCCAGCAGCTTAGCTCGGGGAACCGCGGGCATTCAGTACTTC
TRBJ2-1 NA NA TRBV5-1 CASSYPYSSPEQFF TGCGCCAGCAGCTACCCTTACAGCTCGCCTGAGCAGTTCTTC
TRBJ1-2 NA NA TRBV9 CASSETFNYGYTF TGTGCCAGCAGCGAGACCTTTAACTATGGCTACACCTTC
TRBJ2-5 NA once TRBV5-1 CASSLGISPQETQYF TGCGCCAGCAGCTTGGGAATTTCCCCCCAAGAGACCCAGTACTTC
TRBJ1-2 TRBD1 NA TRBV7-2 CASSLSDRIHGYTF TGTGCCAGCAGCTTATCGGACAGGATCCATGGCTACACCTTC
TRBJ2-1 TRBD2 few TRBV7-9 CASTGSGRAPYNEQFF TGTGCCAGCACTGGGAGCGGGAGGGCACCCTACAATGAGCAGTTCTTC
TRBJ1-4 NA many TRBV30 CAWVPPARGGEKLFF TGTGCCTGGGTCCCCCCGGCACGTGGGGGTGAAAAACTGTTTTTT
TRBJ1-2 NA few TRBV20-1 CSARYGVEGIYGYTF TGCAGTGCTAGATACGGTGTGGAGGGAATCTATGGCTACACCTTC